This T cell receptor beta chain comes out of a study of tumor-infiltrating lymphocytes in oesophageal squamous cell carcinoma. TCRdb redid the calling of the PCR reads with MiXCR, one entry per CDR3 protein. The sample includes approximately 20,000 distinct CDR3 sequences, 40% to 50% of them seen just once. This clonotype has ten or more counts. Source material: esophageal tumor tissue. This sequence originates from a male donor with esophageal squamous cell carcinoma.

CDR3 coding DNA: TGTGCCAGCAGCCAAGAAACCCTTAGCGGGAGAATAGGTAGTAGTGATGAGCAGTTCTTC. Its translation is CASSQETLSGRIGSSDEQFF. The chain couples TRBV4-2 to TRBJ2-1; TRBD2 matches 9 bases. The CDR3 runs 20 residues. From germline, CDR1 is LGHNA and CDR2 YNFKEQ. V trimming: 0 bases; J trimming: 8 bases; junction bases outside the gene matches: 20.